This TCR beta chain was sequenced during a study of T cells in Graves' hyperthyroidism and ophthalmopathy. Overall study: The authors collected peripheral blood at initial diagnosis, before any treatment.

TCR beta CDR3 region amplification was performed from RNA transcripts. TCR CDR3 regions were first amplified by RT-PCR with HTBI primers. A single record per CDR3 protein comes from TCRdb applying MiXCR to the multiplex PCR reads. The table includes under 400,000 distinct CDR3 sequences, over 15% detected once. V lost 6 bases to trimming and J lost 2 bases; unmatched junction nucleotides: 13. This CDR3 region has 16 residues. CDR1 and CDR2 (germline): MDHEN, SYDVKM. In patients aged 18 to 65, hyperthyroidism was newly diagnosed, with duration under 2 months. The authors obtained PBMCs from about 9 ml of fresh peripheral blood.

This sequence joins TRBV28 and TRBJ2-7; 7 nucleotides agree with TRBD1. The material sequenced was blood. This receptor was taken from a man aged 25 to 40 with Graves' hyperthyroidism. CDR3 DNA: TGTGCCAGCAGCTGGGGGACAGAACAAAACCCCTACGAGCAGTACTTC. This encodes CASSWGTEQNPYEQYF.